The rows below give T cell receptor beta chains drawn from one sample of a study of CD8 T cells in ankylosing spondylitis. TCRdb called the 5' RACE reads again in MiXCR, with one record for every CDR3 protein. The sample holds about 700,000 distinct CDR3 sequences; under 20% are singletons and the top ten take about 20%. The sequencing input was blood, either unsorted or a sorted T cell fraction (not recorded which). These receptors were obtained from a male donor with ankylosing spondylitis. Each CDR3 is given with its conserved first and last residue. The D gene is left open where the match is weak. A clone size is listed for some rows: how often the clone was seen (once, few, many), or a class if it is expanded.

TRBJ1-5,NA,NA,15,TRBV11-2,TGTGCCAGCAGCTTAACACCCAATAGCAATCAGCCCCAGCATTTT,CASSLTPNSNQPQHF
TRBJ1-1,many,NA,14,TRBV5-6,TGTGCCAGCAGCTTCCCCACAGGGAACACTGAAGCTTTCTTT,CASSFPTGNTEAFF
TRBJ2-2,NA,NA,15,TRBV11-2,TGTGCCAGCAGCTCTGAGGGGGTGAACACCGGGGAGCTGTTTTTT,CASSSEGVNTGELFF
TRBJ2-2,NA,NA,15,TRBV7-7,TGTGCCAGCAGCTTAGGTGGGCTAGCGAACGGGGAGCTGTTTTTT,CASSLGGLANGELFF
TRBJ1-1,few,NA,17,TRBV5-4,TGTGCCAGCAGCCGTCCCGGGGGGGAATGGGTGAACACTGAAGCTTTCTTT,CASSRPGGEWVNTEAFF
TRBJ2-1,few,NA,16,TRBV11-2,TGTGCCAGCAGAGGCAGGGGACTGAGCTCCTACAATGAGCAGTTCTTC,CASRGRGLSSYNEQFF
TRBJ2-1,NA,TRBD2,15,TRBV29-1,TGCAGCGGTGGATCCGGGACTAAAAAAAACAATGAGCAGTTCTTC,CSGGSGTKKNNEQFF
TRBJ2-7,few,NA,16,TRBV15,TGTGCCACCAGCAGAGATGTTGGTCCGAGCTCCTACGAGCAGTACTTC,CATSRDVGPSSYEQYF
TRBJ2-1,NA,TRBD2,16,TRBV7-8,TGTGCCAGCAGCCCCCTACTAGCGGGGACCTACAATGAGCAGTTCTTC,CASSPLLAGTYNEQFF
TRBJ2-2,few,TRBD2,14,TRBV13,TGTGCCAGCAGCCTCAGACTAGCCCCCGGGGAGCTGTTTTTT,CASSLRLAPGELFF
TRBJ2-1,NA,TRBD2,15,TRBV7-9,TGTGCCAGCAGCACCCTAGCGGGAGGGGACAATGAGCAGTTCTTC,CASSTLAGGDNEQFF
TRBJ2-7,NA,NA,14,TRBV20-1,TGCAGTGCTTTGGTTGGAGGGGCGGGCTACGAGCAGTACTTC,CSALVGGAGYEQYF
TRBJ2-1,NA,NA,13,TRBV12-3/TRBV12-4,TGTGCCAGCAGTTTGGGGCCGCTCAATGAGCAGTTCTTC,CASSLGPLNEQFF
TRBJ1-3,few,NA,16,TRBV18,TGTGCCAGCTCACCACCGGCGGGGGCAGCTGGAAACACCATATATTTT,CASSPPAGAAGNTIYF
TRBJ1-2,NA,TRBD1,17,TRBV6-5,TGTGCCAGCTTTTACCCCGGGACAGGGAAATTTGACTATGGCTACACCTTC,CASFYPGTGKFDYGYTF
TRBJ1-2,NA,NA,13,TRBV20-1,TGCAGTGCTAGAGATCTGGGCAGCTATGGCTACACCTTC,CSARDLGSYGYTF
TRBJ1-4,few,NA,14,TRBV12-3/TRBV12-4,TGTGCCAGCAGTTTAGTCCGGCCTTTAGGAAAACTGTTTTTT,CASSLVRPLGKLFF
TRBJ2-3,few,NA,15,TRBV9,TGTGCCAGCAGCGTTGAGATTGGAGCCACAGATACGCAGTATTTT,CASSVEIGATDTQYF
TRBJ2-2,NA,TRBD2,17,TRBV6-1,TGTGCCAGCACCTCAACTCCGGCTAGCGGCCTCACCGGGGAGCTGTTTTTT,CASTSTPASGLTGELFF
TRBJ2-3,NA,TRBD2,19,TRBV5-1,TGCGCCAGCAGCCCCGGGAGGTCTAGCGGGAGGATCTCGTCAGATACGCAGTATTTT,CASSPGRSSGRISSDTQYF
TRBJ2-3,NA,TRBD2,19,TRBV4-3,TGCGCCAGCAGCCAAGATATTCCCCCTGGGGGGGGAGTAACAGATACGCAGTATTTT,CASSQDIPPGGGVTDTQYF
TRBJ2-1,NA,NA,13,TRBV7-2,TGTGCCAGCAGCTCATTAGGGGGGAATGAGCAGTTCTTC,CASSSLGGNEQFF
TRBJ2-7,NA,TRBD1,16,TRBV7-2,TGTGCCAGCAGAGAACGTCCCGGGACAGCTTCCTACGAGCAGTACTTC,CASRERPGTASYEQYF
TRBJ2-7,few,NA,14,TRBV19,TGTGCCAGTAGGACGACCGCGAGCTCCTACGAGCAGTACTTC,CASRTTASSYEQYF